This T cell receptor beta chain is drawn from a study of blood T cell repertoires in COVID-19. As for the study in general: There were acute and convalescent COVID-19 samples, and they came from the United States, Italy and Spain. PBMCs, B-cell-depleted T cells, or T cells were the source of the cDNA or gDNA that made up the material.

Measured with immunoSEQ multiplex PCR; TCRdb has only the in-frame clones, and not every one. The sample has approximately 100,000 clones, around 88% seen once; the top ten hold around 3.5%. Germline V lookup: CDR1 MNHEY, CDR2 SVGEGT. V dropped 6 bases and J dropped 2; count of bases not matched to a gene: 5. The CDR3 extends over 17 amino acids. Sequencing was performed on peripheral blood. The TCR comes from a human donor in a cohort sampled during active COVID-19. This chain links TRBV6-2 or TRBV6-3 with TRBJ2-6, with TRBD1 identical over 12 bases. The CDR3 nucleotides are TGTGCCAGCAGCCCGGGACAGGGGGCAGCTGGGGCCAACGTCCTGACTTTC. Translated, it gives CASSPGQGAAGANVLTF.